These 18 T cell receptor beta chains came from one sample sequenced in a study of T cells expressing NK-cell markers. TCRdb reprocessed the 5' RACE reads and keeps a single row for each CDR3 protein, giving no DNA. The data show about 550,000 distinct CDR3 sequences, and the top ten clones hold 3.5% to 4.5%. The sequenced sample consisted of blood T cells: a sorted CD56 or NKG2C T cell subset, CD4+ or CD8+ T cells, or bulk PBMC T cells (not recorded which). These receptor sequences come from a man between 18 and 29 years old in good health.

The rearrangement links TRBV5-1 to TRBJ2-1; TCRdb lists TRBD2, though no DNA is available to test this call. Per the germline V gene, CDR1 is SGHRS and CDR2 is YFSETQ. This CDR3 has 18 amino acids. Here the CDR3 reads CASSLGTSGLSSYNEQFF.

This CDR3 is CAISAFGEFYSGANVLTF. The V gene is TRBV10-3, the J gene TRBJ2-6; TCRdb's assignment of TRBD2 cannot be checked, as there is no DNA. The CDR3 totals 18 residues. Germline values: CDR1 ENHRY, CDR2 SYGVKD.

The chain employs TRBV9 and TRBJ2-7; the TCRdb D gene call, TRBD1, has no DNA to confirm it. The length of the CDR3 is 15 residues. Germline V gene lookup returns CDR1 SGDLS and CDR2 YYNGEE. CDR3 in amino acids: CASSVSTWTAYEQYF.

The rearrangement uses TRBV12-3 or TRBV12-4 and TRBJ2-1; TCRdb's D call of TRBD1 is untestable without DNA. The length of the CDR3 is 13 residues. The CDR3 reads CASRRTGDNEQFF.

The genes are TRBV18 and TRBJ1-4; TCRdb proposes TRBD1, but this gene call is untestable without DNA. The CDR3 is 14 amino acids. Germline values: CDR1 KGHSH, CDR2 LQKENI. CDR3 loop: CASSPDRGVEKLFF.

This chain links TRBV12-3 or TRBV12-4 with TRBJ1-1. The CDR3 totals 14 residues. CDR3 protein: CASSLTLGFAEAFF.

The gene calls are TRBV9 and TRBJ1-2; without DNA, the TCRdb call of TRBD1 cannot be checked. This CDR3 comprises 15 residues. The germline CDR1 and CDR2 sequences are SGDLS and YYNGEE. The CDR3: CASSPGDRGNYGYTF. Drawing the rest from reference TRBV9 and TRBJ1-2, the complete variable domain is DSGVTQTPKHLITATGQRVTLRCSPRSGDLSVYWYQQSLDQGLQFLIQYYNGEERAKGNILERFSAQQFPDLHSELNLSSLELGDSALYFCASSPGDRGNYGYTFGSGTRLTVV.

The chain links TRBV28 to TRBJ2-2; TCRdb's D call of TRBD2 is untestable without DNA. Germline lookup yields CDR1 MDHEN and CDR2 SYDVKM. The CDR3 runs 14 residues. This CDR3 reads CASSGTRRAGELFF.

This chain connects TRBV7-9 to TRBJ2-7; checking the TCRdb D call of TRBD2 is not possible without DNA. The CDR3 spans 16 residues. Per the germline V gene, CDR1 is SEHNR and CDR2 is FQNEAQ (reference sequence). The CDR3 sequence: CASSLYLAGGTYEQYF.

The chain employs TRBV7-6 and TRBJ2-2. The CDR3 consists of 17 residues. CDR1 and CDR2 (germline): SGHVS, FNYEAQ. The CDR3: CASSLTIGSANTGELFF. The full variable domain, with the rest looked up from reference TRBV7-6 and TRBJ2-2, is GAGVSQSPRYKVTKRGQDVALRCDPISGHVSLYWYRQALGQGPEFLTYFNYEAQQDKSGLPNDRFSAERPEGSISTLTIQRTEQRDSAMYRCASSLTIGSANTGELFFGEGSRLTVL.

The J gene is TRBJ2-1, the V gene TRBV27; the D call from TCRdb, TRBD2, cannot be confirmed without DNA. CDR1 and CDR2 (germline): MNHEY, SMNVEV (reference sequence). This CDR3 region has 15 residues. The CDR3 loop is CASSLWSGRRSEQFF.

CDR3 sequence: CASSESWGTSGTEQFF. The genes are TRBV10-2 and TRBJ2-1; TCRdb proposes TRBD2, but this gene call is untestable without DNA. Germline V gives CDR1 WSHSY, CDR2 SAAADI. This CDR3 comprises 16 residues.

V is TRBV7-2 and J is TRBJ2-7; TCRdb reports TRBD2, a call that lacks DNA to check it against. The CDR3 has 15 residues. Germline lookup yields CDR1 SGHTA and CDR2 FQGNSA. CDR3 protein: CASSQDSQSSYEQYF.

The V call is TRBV5-1, the J call TRBJ2-2; absent DNA, TCRdb's TRBD1 call cannot be checked. The CDR3 contains 16 residues. CDR1 and CDR2 from the germline V gene are SGHRS and YFSETQ. CDR3 amino acids: CASSTRDMTNTGELFF.

The chain uses TRBV12-3 or TRBV12-4 and TRBJ2-1; TCRdb proposes TRBD1, but this gene call is untestable without DNA. The CDR3 has 13 amino acids. The CDR3 loop is CASSSGVRVEQFF.

This chain connects TRBV5-5 to TRBJ1-1. Germline-derived CDR1 and CDR2 are SGHKS and YYEKEE (reference sequence). CDR3 length: 13 amino acids. CDR3: CASSFHTNTEAFF.

The gene calls are TRBV12-3 or TRBV12-4 and TRBJ2-1; without DNA, the TCRdb call of TRBD1 cannot be checked. The CDR3 covers 15 residues. The CDR3 protein is CASSSPPGFYNEQFF.

J is TRBJ2-1 and V is TRBV12-3 or TRBV12-4; TCRdb returns TRBD1, unconfirmable since there is no DNA. This CDR3 contains 13 residues. Here the CDR3 reads CASSQPPQGLQFF.